Below are 9 T cell receptor beta chains sequenced from a single sample in a study of Graves' ophthalmopathy and Graves' hyperthyroidism. The TCR beta CDR3 regions underwent amplification from RNA transcripts. First-round RT-PCR employed HTBI primers, with a second-round multiplex PCR after it. Via MiXCR, TCRdb re-called the multiplex PCR reads, giving one row per CDR3 protein. The sample records 400,000 to 500,000 distinct CDR3 sequences, roughly 21% being singletons. The sample taken for sequencing was peripheral blood. All receptors derive from a woman aged 18-29 years with stable Graves' hyperthyroidism.

This chain joins TRBV27 and TRBJ2-7; either TRBD1 or TRBD2 may fit D (5 bases each). CDR1 is MNHEY, CDR2 SMNVEV, per germline (reference sequence). Trimming removed 8 bases at V and 0 bases at J, with 11 bases between. This CDR3 spans 13 amino acids. CDR3 DNA sequence: TGTGCCAGCTGGGACGGTCTCTCCTACGAGCAGTACTTC. It codes for CASWDGLSYEQYF.

The rearrangement uses TRBV2 and TRBJ2-7; 10 bases map to TRBD1. Germline CDR1 SNHLY, CDR2 FYNNEI. The length of the CDR3 is 14 residues. Trimming took 8 bases from V and 1 from J; bases not matched to a gene: 5. The CDR3 sequence: CASLRDRGSYEQYF. The CDR3 DNA reads TGTGCCAGCTTAAGGGACAGGGGTTCCTACGAGCAGTACTTC. The full variable domain, completed using reference TRBV2 and TRBJ2-7, is EPEVTQTPSHQVTQMGQEVILRCVPISNHLYFYWYRQILGQKVEFLVSFYNNEISEKSEIFDDQFSVERPDGSNFTLKIRSTKLEDSAMYFCASLRDRGSYEQYFGPGTRLTVT.

This clonotype has at least ten counts. The genes are TRBV12-3 or TRBV12-4 and TRBJ1-2; TRBD1 might be the D (5 bases). The germline V and J ends were trimmed by 7 bases and 2 bases, with 14 bases remaining between them. The CDR3 covers 14 residues. The CDR3 DNA is TGTGCCAGCACCGACACAGGACCGAACTATGGCTACACCTTC. Encoded protein: CASTDTGPNYGYTF.

This clonotype has at least ten counts. The chain has TRBV6-1 and TRBJ2-5; D gene ambiguous. Trimming cost V 8 bases and J 7 bases, with 14 bases left between them. Germline V lookup: CDR1 MNHNS, CDR2 SASEGT. This CDR3 has 12 amino acids. The CDR3 is CASGPGTPTQYF. CDR3 bases: TGTGCCAGCGGACCGGGCACCCCGACCCAGTACTTC.

This clonotype was counted many times. A clone one base away is much larger, so this may be a read error. The chain links TRBV2 to TRBJ2-4; the D gene is possibly TRBD1 (5 bases). This CDR3 comprises 14 residues. Germline values: CDR1 SNHLY, CDR2 FYNNEI. Here the CDR3 reads CASSDSRAKNIKYF. The CDR3 DNA is TGTGCCAGCAGTGACTCCAGGGCCAAAAACATTAAGTACTTC.

In this sample, this clonotype turned up many times. This chain links TRBV5-1 with TRBJ1-2; 8 bases match TRBD1. Germline CDR1 reads SGHRS; CDR2 reads YFSETQ. V shed 4 bases and J 6 bases; nucleotides not matched to a gene: 11. This CDR3 spans 15 amino acids. DNA of the CDR3: TGCGCCAGCAGCGTCCAGGGGGCGCAACGCGATGGCTACACCTTC. Amino acids: CASSVQGAQRDGYTF. Full variable domain (outside the CDR3, taken from reference TRBV5-1 and TRBJ1-2): KAGVTQTPRYLIKTRGQQVTLSCSPISGHRSVSWYQQTPGQGLQFLFEYFSETQRNKGNFPGRFSGRQFSNSRSEMNVSTLELGDSALYLCASSVQGAQRDGYTFGSGTRLTVV.

This clonotype was seen at least ten times. The genes are TRBV20-1 and TRBJ2-7, with 7 nucleotides matching TRBD1. The CDR3 consists of 15 residues. Unmatched junction bases numbered 14, after V lost 6 bases and J lost 3 bases. Germline V gives CDR1 DFQATT, CDR2 SNEGSKA (reference sequence). The CDR3 region is CSAVAIGTDLYEQYF. In DNA form, the CDR3 reads TGCAGTGCCGTGGCTATCGGGACAGACCTCTACGAGCAGTACTTC.

In this sample, this clonotype turned up many times. This sequence joins TRBV7-8 and TRBJ1-1; maybe TRBD1 (5 bases). CDR3 length equals 15 residues. V dropped 7 bases and J dropped 3 bases, with 18 bases sitting between them. Germline V gene lookup returns CDR1 SGHVS and CDR2 FQNEAQ. In DNA, the CDR3 is TGTGCCAGCACCCTTAGACGGGGACCGCACACTGAAGCTTTCTTT. This gives the protein CASTLRRGPHTEAFF. The full variable domain, completed using reference TRBV7-8 and TRBJ1-1, is GAGVSQSPRYKVAKRGQDVALRCDPISGHVSLFWYQQALGQGPEFLTYFQNEAQLDKSGLPSDRFFAERPEGSVSTLKIQRTQQEDSAVYLCASTLRRGPHTEAFFGQGTRLTVV.

This clonotype was found many times. This rearrangement joins TRBV12-3 or TRBV12-4 to TRBJ2-2, with a weak D call TRBD2 (5 bases). CDR3 size: 13 residues. V lost 8 bases and J lost 3, with 10 bases in between. CDR3 nucleotides: TGTGCCAGCGACGGGATTGACACCGGGGAGCTGTTTTTT. Encoded protein: CASDGIDTGELFF.